These T cell receptor beta chains were read from a single sample in a study of blood T cell repertoires in COVID-19. The data were produced by immunoSEQ multiplex PCR, yet TCRdb's version contains in-frame clones alone and is incomplete. This sample has 190,000 or so clones, with 70% to 85% found just once. Source material: peripheral blood. The receptors derive from a human donor with acute or convalescent COVID-19. The donor label of this sample is uncertain. The CDR3 runs from the conserved cysteine through the conserved F or W. D genes are given only for firm matches. Size tells how often a clone was seen (once, few, many) or the class of an expanded clone, and some rows leave it out.

>NA|TRBV18|NA|TRBJ1-5
TGTGCCAGCTCACCGACCGGGACACTTAGCAATCAGCCCCAGCATTTT
CASSPTGTLSNQPQHF
>TRBD1|TRBV6-6|NA|TRBJ1-3
TGTGCCAGCAGTCAGCAGGGGGAGGCAAACACCATATATTTT
CASSQQGEANTIYF
>TRBD1|TRBV19|NA|TRBJ1-5
TGTGCCAGTAGTACCACGACAGGGCCCAATCAGCCCCAGCATTTT
CASSTTTGPNQPQHF
>NA|TRBV15|once|TRBJ1-1
TGTGCCACCAGCAGGCCCGGCGAGGCTGAAGCTTTCTTT
CATSRPGEAEAFF
>TRBD2|TRBV27|NA|TRBJ2-7
TGTGCCAGCAGTTGGGCCGGGAGGCCTCGCGACGAGCAGTACTTC
CASSWAGRPRDEQYF
>TRBD1|TRBV5-8|NA|TRBJ1-5
TGTGCCAGCACCTCGACAGGGGTCAGTAGGCCCAATCAGCCCCAGCATTTT
CASTSTGVSRPNQPQHF
>NA|TRBV7-2|many|TRBJ2-7
TGTGCCAGCAGCTTGGACAGAGCCTACGAGCAGTACTTC
CASSLDRAYEQYF
>TRBD1|TRBV28|few|TRBJ1-5
TGTGCCAGCAGAGAAGGGACAGGGAATCAGCCCCAGCATTTT
CASREGTGNQPQHF
>NA|TRBV6-5|NA|TRBJ1-1
TGTGCCAGCAGTTTGCACAGGGAGACGAACACTGAAGCTTTCTTT
CASSLHRETNTEAFF
>NA|TRBV2|NA|TRBJ2-1
TGTGCCAGCAGTGAACTGGGGGGCTCCTACAATGAGCAGTTCTTC
CASSELGGSYNEQFF
>NA|TRBV6-5|few|TRBJ1-2
TGTGCCAGCAGTCGGGGATCCAACTATGGCTACACCTTC
CASSRGSNYGYTF
>TRBD2|TRBV6-6|NA|TRBJ2-7
TGTGCCAGCAGTCTCACCGGGACTAGCGGCGAGCAGTACTTC
CASSLTGTSGEQYF
>NA|TRBV9|NA|TRBJ1-4
TGTGCCAGCAGCGTAGCTGGGCAGCCTAATGAAAAACTGTTTTTT
CASSVAGQPNEKLFF
>TRBD2|TRBV6-2/TRBV6-3|NA|TRBJ2-1
TGTGCCAGCAGTTACGGGGGACTAGCGGCCGACAATGAGCAGTTCTTC
CASSYGGLAADNEQFF
>NA|TRBV2|NA|TRBJ1-1
TGTGCCAGCAGTTCCCGAAGGGGAGCGGGGACTGAAGCTTTCTTT
CASSSRRGAGTEAFF
>NA|TRBV5-1|NA|TRBJ2-7
TGCGCCAGCAGCTTGGTCCCAGGGGAGTCCTACGAGCAGTACTTC
CASSLVPGESYEQYF
>TRBD1|TRBV5-1|few|TRBJ2-3
TGCGCCAGCAGCCCGCGGGACAGGCGCACAGATACGCAGTATTTT
CASSPRDRRTDTQYF
>TRBD2|TRBV7-9|NA|TRBJ2-1
TGTGCCAGCAGCTTAGGAGCCCGAGCGGGAGACTACAATGAGCAGTTCTTC
CASSLGARAGDYNEQFF
>TRBD2|TRBV18|NA|TRBJ2-2
TGTGCCAGCTCGCCTCCTAGCGGGAGGAACACCGGGGAGCTGTTTTTT
CASSPPSGRNTGELFF
>TRBD1|TRBV7-2|NA|TRBJ1-2
TGTGCCAGCAGCTTCGACAGGGGTCAAACAGGGGGCTACACCTTC
CASSFDRGQTGGYTF
>TRBD1|TRBV7-6|NA|TRBJ2-2
TGTGCCAGCAGCCAAATCATCCGTGACAGGGGCCCGAACACCGGGGAGCTGTTTTTT
CASSQIIRDRGPNTGELFF
>NA|TRBV3-1/TRBV3-2|NA|TRBJ1-2
TGTGCCAGCAGCCCGAGCCGACGGAAGGGGGAGGGTGGCTACACCTTC
CASSPSRRKGEGGYTF
>NA|TRBV5-1|NA|TRBJ2-1
TGCGCCAGCAGCTTGTTAGGAGGGCCCAATGAGCAGTTCTTC
CASSLLGGPNEQFF
>TRBD1|TRBV5-8|NA|TRBJ1-4
TGTGCCAGCAGCGTACAGGGGCGCACTAATGAAAAACTGTTTTTT
CASSVQGRTNEKLFF
>TRBD2|TRBV20-1|NA|TRBJ2-3
TGCAGTGCTAGTTGGTTCGGGAGGGGGGATACGCAGTATTTT
CSASWFGRGDTQYF
>NA|TRBV10-1|NA|TRBJ1-5
TGCGCCAGGAGGCAGAAGGGGAAGGAGCCCCAGCATTTT
CARRQKGKEPQHF
>TRBD2|TRBV19|NA|TRBJ2-3
TGTGCCAGTAGTAGTAGCGGGAGGGATACGCAGTATTTT
CASSSSGRDTQYF
>NA|TRBV3-1/TRBV3-2|NA|TRBJ1-2
TGTGCCAGCAGCCAAGTCGGGACAAGGAGCGGCTACACCTTC
CASSQVGTRSGYTF
>NA|TRBV7-3|NA|TRBJ1-5
TGTGCCAGCAGCTTTCAGGGTGGTCAGCCCCAGCATTTT
CASSFQGGQPQHF
>TRBD1|TRBV3-1/TRBV3-2|NA|TRBJ2-7
TGTGCCAGCAGCCAAGTGCCGGGACAGGGGCAGTACGAGCAGTACTTC
CASSQVPGQGQYEQYF
>TRBD2|TRBV5-4|NA|TRBJ2-2
TGTGCCAGCAGCTTAAGAGCGGGAATGAACACCGGGGAGCTGTTTTTT
CASSLRAGMNTGELFF
>TRBD1|TRBV24-1|NA|TRBJ1-1
TGTGCCACCAGTGAGATTGACAGGGACACTGAAGCTTTCTTT
CATSEIDRDTEAFF
>NA|TRBV27|NA|TRBJ2-6
TGTGCCAGCAGTTTATCCCCCACAGTGTACTCTGGGGCCAACGTCCTGACTTTC
CASSLSPTVYSGANVLTF
>NA|TRBV5-1|NA|TRBJ1-2
TGCGCCAGCAGCGACACTTCCTATGGCTACACCTTC
CASSDTSYGYTF
>TRBD1|TRBV7-2|NA|TRBJ1-6
TGTGCCAGCAGCGCGGGGACAGGGGGCGGTAATTCACCCCTCCACTTT
CASSAGTGGGNSPLHF